The 18 T cell receptor beta chains below all came from one sample that was sequenced in a study of cytomegalovirus exposure and HLA in healthy donors. 13 Jbeta primers and 60 Vbeta primers were used for the PCR. The table came from immunoSEQ multiplex PCR; TCRdb's copy has only in-frame clones and leaves some out. The sample contains 150,000 to 200,000 clones, 65% to 90% of which appear only once. Input material: PBMCs. The receptors were gathered from a man between 45 and 60 years old in good health and CMV-seropositive.

The rearrangement uses TRBV7-2 and TRBJ1-6; TRBD1 might be the D (6 bases). Germline CDR1 is SGHTA and CDR2 is FQGNSA. This CDR3 contains 15 residues. Trimming shortened V by 4 bases and J by 0 bases, and 7 bases separated the two germline ends. CDR3 sequence: CASSSQGSYNSPLHF. The CDR3, as DNA: TGTGCCAGCAGCTCACAGGGCTCCTATAATTCACCCCTCCACTTT. The complete variable domain, with remaining parts taken from reference TRBV7-2 and TRBJ1-6, reads GAGVSQSPSNKVTEKGKDVELRCDPISGHTALYWYRQSLGQGLEFLIYFQGNSAPDKSGLPSDRFSAERTGGSVSTLTIQRTQQEDSAVYLCASSSQGSYNSPLHFGNGTRLTVT.

The chain recombines TRBV19 with TRBJ1-5; possibly TRBD1 for D (5 bases). CDR1 is LNHDA, CDR2 SQIVND, per germline (reference sequence). The CDR3 spans 13 residues. V lost 6 bases and J lost 1, with 7 bases in between. For the CDR3, the DNA is TGTGCCAGTAGGGGACTCAGCAATCAGCCCCAGCATTTT. As protein: CASRGLSNQPQHF.

J is TRBJ2-5 and V is TRBV9; 7 positions agree with TRBD1. The CDR3 consists of 16 residues. V gave up 3 bases and J gave up 7 bases; unmatched junction bases: 15. Germline V gene sequence: CDR1 SGDLS, CDR2 YYNGEE. The CDR3 sequence is CASSEDATGAGMTQYF. CDR3 DNA: TGTGCCAGCAGCGAGGACGCCACAGGGGCCGGAATGACCCAGTACTTC.

This clone was observed once. This chain links TRBV30 with TRBJ1-2; 7 bases match TRBD1. CDR1 is GTSNPN, CDR2 SVGIG, per germline (reference sequence). The length of the CDR3 is 14 residues. The V and J ends lost 5 bases and 5 bases, in that order; junction bases with no gene match: 11. The CDR3: CAWVRQGYGYGYTF. As DNA, the CDR3 is TGTGCCTGGGTCCGACAGGGCTATGGTTATGGCTACACCTTC.

As concerns this clone: Relative to the germline gene, one junction end is altered; a read error may explain this. This chain connects TRBV7-7 to TRBJ2-7; the match to TRBD1 covers 7 bases. CDR1 is SSHAT and CDR2 is FNYEAQ in the germline V gene (reference sequence). The CDR3 loop spans 14 amino acids. The chain's CDR3 is CASSQGQDSYEQYF. CDR3 nucleotides: TGTGCTAGCAGTCAAGGACAGGATTCCTACGAGCAGTACTTC.

The chain combines TRBV6-6 with TRBJ2-7; tentatively, D is TRBD1 (5 bases). CDR3 length equals 14 residues. V was clipped by 0 bases and J by 3 bases, with 9 bases between them. Germline V gene data show CDR1 as MNHNY and CDR2 as SVGAGI (reference sequence). This CDR3 is CASSYSDSYYEQYF. The CDR3 DNA sequence: TGTGCCAGCAGTTACTCCGACAGCTACTACGAGCAGTACTTC.

The chain couples TRBV2 to TRBJ2-1, with 8 bases aligning to TRBD2. Trimming at V came to 0 bases and at J to 3 bases, leaving 10 bases not matched to a gene. The CDR3 extends over 18 amino acids. The V gene's germline CDR1 is SNHLY and CDR2 FYNNEI. This CDR3 is CASSEAPPLAEIYNEQFF. The CDR3 DNA reads TGTGCCAGCAGTGAAGCCCCCCCACTAGCGGAGATCTACAATGAGCAGTTCTTC.

The V call is TRBV28, the J call TRBJ1-5; the D gene is possibly TRBD1 (5 bases). In germline, CDR1 is MDHEN, CDR2 SYDVKM. Trimming took 2 bases from V and 0 from J, leaving 8 bases between them. The CDR3 is 15 residues long. CDR3 in amino acids: CASSLVTASNQPQHF. In DNA form, the CDR3 reads TGTGCCAGCAGTTTAGTGACAGCTAGCAATCAGCCCCAGCATTTT. Drawing the rest from reference TRBV28 and TRBJ1-5, the complete variable domain is DVKVTQSSRYLVKRTGEKVFLECVQDMDHENMFWYRQDPGLGLRLIYFSYDVKMKEKGDIPEGYSVSREKKERFSLILESASTNQTSMYLCASSLVTASNQPQHFGDGTRLSIL.

This clone was detected a few times. The chain carries TRBV5-6 and TRBJ1-3, with 10 bases fitting TRBD1. The CDR3 totals 15 residues. V dropped 3 bases and J dropped 1; count of bases not matched to a gene: 1. Germline V gene lookup returns CDR1 SGHDT and CDR2 YYEEEE. For the CDR3, the DNA is TGTGCCAGCAGCTGGGGACAGGGGTCTGGAAACACCATATATTTT. Its translation is CASSWGQGSGNTIYF. Complete variable domain (other parts from reference TRBV5-6 and TRBJ1-3): DAGVTQSPTHLIKTRGQQVTLRCSPKSGHDTVSWYQQALGQGPQFIFQYYEEEERQRGNFPDRFSGHQFPNYSSELNVNALLLGDSALYLCASSWGQGSGNTIYFGEGSWLTVV.

In the case of this clone: This specimen includes other DNA sequences encoding the same CDR3. The V call is TRBV9, the J call TRBJ2-3, with TRBD2 matching over 11 bases. There are 15 residues in the CDR3. Germline CDR1 and CDR2: SGDLS and YYNGEE. V shed 5 bases and J 1 base; nucleotides not matched to a gene: 3. CDR3 coding DNA: TGTGCCAGCAGTGTGACTAGCGGGGGCACAGATACGCAGTATTTT. This codes for CASSVTSGGTDTQYF.

The chain uses TRBV6-5 and TRBJ2-2; D gene ambiguous. The ends were cut back, 4 bases at V and 2 bases at J, with 8 bases in the middle. This CDR3 region has 14 residues. The V gene's germline CDR1 is MNHEY and CDR2 SVGAGI. CDR3 in DNA: TGTGCCAGCAGTTTCCGACTTAACACCGGGGAGCTGTTTTTT. Translated, it gives CASSFRLNTGELFF.

This sequence joins TRBV2 and TRBJ2-5; tentative D call: TRBD2 (7 bases). Judging by the DNA end, TRBJ2-7 fits better; the J call may be wrong. The CDR3 consists of 15 residues. Per the germline V gene, CDR1 is SNHLY and CDR2 is FYNNEI. As DNA, the CDR3 is TGTGCCAGCAGCGGGGGAGGGGGGGCATCCTACGAGCAGTACTTC. Its translation is CASSGGGGASYEQYF.

This chain connects TRBV5-6 to TRBJ1-2, with 9 bases lining up with TRBD1. Germline values: CDR1 SGHDT, CDR2 YYEEEE. V lost 4 bases and J lost 5; bases outside the gene matches: 6. CDR3 length: 14 amino acids. The CDR3 is CASSPKGQGYGYTF. The CDR3 DNA reads TGTGCCAGCAGCCCGAAGGGACAGGGTTATGGCTACACCTTC.

The V and J genes are TRBV27 and TRBJ2-1; D gene unclear. The V and J ends lost 0 bases and 8 bases respectively, with 5 bases between them. This CDR3 comprises 12 residues. CDR1 and CDR2 from the germline V gene are MNHEY and SMNVEV (reference sequence). CDR3 amino acids: CASSLSEHEQFF. The CDR3 nucleotides are TGTGCCAGCAGTTTATCAGAGCATGAGCAGTTCTTC.

This sequence joins TRBV7-2 and TRBJ2-7; 8 bases fit TRBD2. CDR3 length: 18 amino acids. CDR1 SGHTA and CDR2 FQGNSA come from the germline V gene. V trimming: 1 base; J trimming: 5 bases; junction bases outside the gene matches: 16. DNA of the CDR3: TGTGCCAGCAGCTTAGTTATAACATCCGGGACTAGTAGTCACGAGCAGTACTTC. It codes for CASSLVITSGTSSHEQYF.

V gene TRBV5-3 combines with J gene TRBJ2-3; 9 bases line up with TRBD1. TRBV5-3 carries the ORF label, with uncertain function. CDR3 length equals 14 residues. After removal of 7 bases from V and 5 bases from J, the junction contained 8 bases not matched to a gene. The CDR3 nucleotides read TGTGCCAGAGCACAGGGGGCAATACGAGATACGCAGTATTTT. Protein product: CARAQGAIRDTQYF.

The chain combines TRBV5-6 with TRBJ1-2; 9 bases align to TRBD1. The CDR3 extends over 15 amino acids. Germline CDR1 reads SGHDT; CDR2 reads YYEEEE. Losses at the gene ends were 2 bases for V and 0 bases for J; bases not matched to a gene: 2. CDR3 sequence: CASSFRDRANYGYTF. CDR3 sequence (DNA): TGTGCCAGCAGCTTCCGGGACAGGGCTAACTATGGCTACACCTTC.

The gene calls are TRBV9 and TRBJ1-2; no clear D. The CDR3 has 13 residues. Germline V gene data show CDR1 as SGDLS and CDR2 as YYNGEE. Trimming removed 1 base at V and 0 bases at J, with 4 bases between. The CDR3 loop reads CASSVNTNYGYTF. The CDR3 nucleotides are TGTGCCAGCAGCGTAAATACTAACTATGGCTACACCTTC.